The 21 T cell receptor beta chains presented below share a single source sample, sequenced in a study of T-cell reconstitution after alpha-beta-depleted transplantation in children. The authors prepared the TCRbeta library with unique molecular identifiers. TCRdb called the PCR reads again in MiXCR, with one record for every CDR3 protein. The top ten clones hold 3% to 3.5% of a sample with roughly 500,000 distinct CDR3 sequences, approximately 20% of them seen once. The input for sequencing was PBMCs from the stem cell graft donor, taken from the stem cell graft. These receptors came from a human donor who donated a stem cell graft to a child with acute lymphoblastic leukemia.

The chain has TRBV6-2 or TRBV6-3 and TRBJ2-1; 12 nucleotides align to TRBD2. The CDR3 sequence is 14 residues long. With 7 bases clipped from V and 9 bases from J, the junction kept 7 bases outside the gene matches. Germline values: CDR1 MNHEY, CDR2 SVGEGT. The CDR3 sequence: CASTQLAGGTEQFF. CDR3 DNA: TGTGCCAGCACCCAACTAGCGGGAGGTACTGAGCAGTTCTTC.

This clonotype came up a few times. The J gene is TRBJ2-7, the V gene TRBV25-1; no clear D gene. The V end was cut by 4 bases, the J end by 2 bases, with 9 bases between. CDR1 is MGHDK, CDR2 SYGVNS, per germline. The CDR3 extends over 13 amino acids. The CDR3: CASSVSLTYEQYF. CDR3 DNA sequence: TGTGCCAGCAGTGTGTCCTTAACCTACGAGCAGTACTTC.

V gene TRBV21-1 combines with J gene TRBJ1-5. TRBV21-1 is assigned pseudogene status. The CDR3 sequence is 16 residues long. DNA of the CDR3: TGTGCCAGCAGCAAAGGAAGCGGGGGTCAGGATCAGCCCCAGCATTTT. Translated, it gives CASSKGSGGQDQPQHF.

This clonotype was picked up a small number of times. This chain links TRBV7-3 with TRBJ2-3, with unresolved D. CDR1 SGHTA and CDR2 FQGTGA come from the germline V gene. CDR3 length: 14 residues. V gave up 10 bases and J gave up 1 base, with 15 bases separating them. DNA of the CDR3: TGTGCCACCGCCGAGGAAGGTCGCACAGATACGCAGTATTTT. Residues: CATAEEGRTDTQYF.

The sample holds a few counts of this clonotype. CDR3 amino acids: CASSLAWQSYEQYF. For the CDR3, the DNA is TGCGCCAGCAGCTTGGCCTGGCAGTCCTACGAGCAGTACTTC. The V gene is TRBV5-1, the J gene TRBJ2-7; D is ambiguous. The CDR3 loop spans 14 amino acids. CDR1 and CDR2 (germline): SGHRS, YFSETQ. Trimming took 0 bases from V and 1 from J, leaving 8 bases between them. The full variable domain, rest sourced from reference TRBV5-1 and TRBJ2-7, is KAGVTQTPRYLIKTRGQQVTLSCSPISGHRSVSWYQQTPGQGLQFLFEYFSETQRNKGNFPGRFSGRQFSNSRSEMNVSTLELGDSALYLCASSLAWQSYEQYFGPGTRLTVT.

The V call is TRBV7-2, the J call TRBJ1-4; 9 bases fit TRBD1. The germline V gene has CDR1 SGHTA and CDR2 FQGNSA. The V gene end was trimmed by 5 bases and the J gene end by 8 bases; junction bases not matched to a gene: 6. This CDR3 has 14 amino acids. This CDR3 is CASSKGQGREKLFF. The CDR3 DNA reads as TGTGCCAGCAGCAAAGGACAGGGGAGGGAAAAACTGTTTTTT.

This clonotype has just a few counts. The chain links TRBV13 to TRBJ2-1, with 10 bases matching TRBD2. V was pared by 0 bases and J by 4 bases, with 6 bases of the junction left unmatched. This CDR3 has 17 residues. Per germline, CDR1 PRHDT and CDR2 FYEKMQ (reference sequence). Here the CDR3 reads CASSLGAGTSAYNEQFF. The CDR3, as DNA: TGTGCCAGCAGCTTAGGTGCCGGGACTAGCGCATACAATGAGCAGTTCTTC.

The chain carries TRBV6-1 and TRBJ1-1; D is undetermined. There are 15 residues in the CDR3. V lost 8 bases and J 3 bases, leaving 19 bases between the germline ends. Germline assignment: CDR1 MNHNS and CDR2 SASEGT. CDR3 amino acids: CASCLQGPWDTEAFF. CDR3 bases: TGTGCCAGCTGCTTGCAAGGGCCTTGGGACACTGAAGCTTTCTTT.

A few counts support this clonotype. The rearrangement links TRBV10-3 to TRBJ1-5, with 8 bases matching TRBD1. Germline CDR1 ENHRY, CDR2 SYGVKD. The CDR3 loop spans 14 amino acids. J gave up 3 bases and V 5 bases, and 3 bases lay outside the gene matches. CDR3 region: CAISNRGNNQPQHF. CDR3 bases: TGTGCCATCAGTAACAGGGGGAACAATCAGCCCCAGCATTTT.

The chain recombines TRBV5-1 with TRBJ2-2; D possibly matches TRBD1 or TRBD2 (5 bases each). This CDR3 has 15 residues. Germline values: CDR1 SGHRS, CDR2 YFSETQ. Trimming took 2 bases from V and 3 from J, leaving 11 bases between them. CDR3 bases: TGCGCCAGCAGCTTCCCGGGACCCCACACCGGGGAGCTGTTTTTT. Translating gives CASSFPGPHTGELFF.

This clonotype has a handful of counts. The chain links TRBV9 to TRBJ1-6; D not certain. The germline V gene has CDR1 SGDLS and CDR2 YYNGEE. This CDR3 has 15 residues. The V end was cut by 0 bases, the J end by 7 bases, with 11 bases between. The CDR3 sequence is CASSVEKGLNSPLHF. DNA of the CDR3: TGTGCCAGCAGCGTAGAGAAGGGCTTGAATTCACCCCTCCACTTT. The full variable domain, with the rest looked up from reference TRBV9 and TRBJ1-6, is DSGVTQTPKHLITATGQRVTLRCSPRSGDLSVYWYQQSLDQGLQFLIQYYNGEERAKGNILERFSAQQFPDLHSELNLSSLELGDSALYFCASSVEKGLNSPLHFGNGTRLTVT.

The chain couples TRBV3-1 to TRBJ2-7, with D possibly being TRBD2 (5 bases). The length of the CDR3 is 15 residues. V gave up 0 bases and J gave up 3 bases, with 12 bases separating them. Germline CDR1 and CDR2: LGHDT and YNNKEL (reference sequence). The DNA of the CDR3 is TGTGCCAGCAGCCAAGATGGCCTAGCACGCTACGAGCAGTACTTC. Protein: CASSQDGLARYEQYF.

The J gene is TRBJ1-2, the V gene TRBV10-3, with D possibly matching TRBD1 (5 bases). The CDR3 is made up of 13 amino acids. Germline V CDR1 and CDR2: ENHRY, SYGVKD. V lost 10 bases to trimming and J lost 4 bases, with 16 bases between them. CDR3: CATTTASAYGYTF. The CDR3 DNA reads TGTGCCACCACGACAGCCTCGGCCTATGGCTACACCTTC.

The gene calls are TRBV7-9 and TRBJ1-3, with D possibly being TRBD1 (6 bases). The CDR3 runs to 15 residues. Trimming shortened V by 2 bases and J by 0 bases, and 8 bases separated the two germline ends. The V gene's germline CDR1 is SEHNR and CDR2 FQNEAQ (reference sequence). This CDR3 reads CASSLTGSSGNTIYF. The CDR3 DNA reads TGTGCCAGCAGCTTAACAGGGAGCTCTGGAAACACCATATATTTT. Complete variable domain (other parts from reference TRBV7-9 and TRBJ1-3): DTGVSQNPRHKITKRGQNVTFRCDPISEHNRLYWYRQTLGQGPEFLTYFQNEAQLEKSRLLSDRFSAERPKGSFSTLEIQRTEQGDSAMYLCASSLTGSSGNTIYFGEGSWLTVV.

This clonotype was seen only a few times. The rearrangement links TRBV25-1 to TRBJ1-2; D unclear. Germline CDR1 reads MGHDK; CDR2 reads SYGVNS. Trimming took off 4 bases at V and 2 bases at J, with 14 bases between the two ends. CDR3 length equals 15 residues. The CDR3, as DNA: TGTGCCAGCAGTGTCGCGGCGGGTCCGAACTATGGCTACACCTTC. Translation gives CASSVAAGPNYGYTF.

The genes are TRBV12-3 or TRBV12-4 and TRBJ2-5; 8 bases agree with TRBD2. With 1 base clipped from V and 1 base from J, the junction kept 5 bases outside the gene matches. This CDR3 has 16 residues. CDR3 bases: TGTGCCAGCAGTTTAGGAGTAGCGGGGTTCCAAGAGACCCAGTACTTC. Translation: CASSLGVAGFQETQYF.

The gene calls are TRBV29-1 and TRBJ2-1; possible D gene TRBD2, 5 bases. V was pared by 6 bases and J by 5 bases, with 17 bases between. The germline V gene has CDR1 SQVTM and CDR2 ANQGSEA. This CDR3 has 14 amino acids. CDR3 DNA sequence: TGCAGCGTCAAGAGAGAGGGTATCCACAATGAGCAGTTCTTC. The encoded protein is CSVKREGIHNEQFF.

This clonotype came up a few times. The rearrangement joins TRBV30 to TRBJ1-1; no firm D call. Trimming stripped 1 base from V and 0 bases from J, with 6 bases between. The V gene's germline CDR1 is GTSNPN and CDR2 SVGIG (reference sequence). The CDR3 runs to 13 residues. CDR3 residues: CAWSAQMNTEAFF. CDR3 bases: TGTGCCTGGAGTGCACAGATGAACACTGAAGCTTTCTTT. Looking up the rest from reference TRBV30 and TRBJ1-1 gives the full variable domain: SQTIHQWPATLVQPVGSPLSLECTVEGTSNPNLYWYRQAAGRGLQLLFYSVGIGQISSEVPQNLSASRPQDRQFILSSKKLLLSDSGFYLCAWSAQMNTEAFFGQGTRLTVV.

CDR3 in amino acids: CSAGYEGTFPYEQYF. The CDR3 nucleotides read TGCAGTGCTGGGTATGAGGGGACCTTCCCCTACGAGCAGTACTTC. The chain employs TRBV20-1 and TRBJ2-7, with D perhaps TRBD1 or TRBD2 (5 bases each). V lost 5 bases to trimming and J lost 2 bases, with 19 bases between them. This CDR3 spans 15 amino acids. Germline V gene sequence: CDR1 DFQATT, CDR2 SNEGSKA (reference sequence).

This clonotype was seen more than once but under ten times. This chain connects TRBV15 to TRBJ2-1; perhaps TRBD1 as D (6 bases). This CDR3 spans 13 amino acids. The germline V gene has CDR1 LNHNV and CDR2 YYDKDF (reference sequence). V gave up 5 bases and J gave up 4 bases, with 9 bases separating them. CDR3 protein: CATSGGQYNEQFF. The CDR3 nucleotides read TGTGCCACCAGCGGGGGACAATACAATGAGCAGTTCTTC.

The CDR3 sequence: CASSPGIANTGELFF. Here the CDR3 DNA reads TGTGCCAGCAGCCCCGGAATCGCGAACACCGGGGAGCTGTTTTTT. J is TRBJ2-2 and V is TRBV7-2; D gene uncertain. Trimming removed 5 bases from V and 0 bases from J, with 10 bases in between. The CDR3 is made up of 15 amino acids. Per germline, CDR1 SGHTA and CDR2 FQGNSA.